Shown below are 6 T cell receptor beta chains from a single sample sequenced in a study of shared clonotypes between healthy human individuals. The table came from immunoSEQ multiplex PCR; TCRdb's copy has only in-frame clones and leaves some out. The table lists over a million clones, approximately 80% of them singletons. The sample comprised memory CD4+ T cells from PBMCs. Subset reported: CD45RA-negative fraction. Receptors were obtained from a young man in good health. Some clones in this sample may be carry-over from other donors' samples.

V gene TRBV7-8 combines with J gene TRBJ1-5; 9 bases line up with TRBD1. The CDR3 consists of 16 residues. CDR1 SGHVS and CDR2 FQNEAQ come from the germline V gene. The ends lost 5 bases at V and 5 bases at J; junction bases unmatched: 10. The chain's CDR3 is CASSARQGGFHQPQHF. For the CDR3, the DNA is TGTGCCAGCAGCGCAAGACAGGGGGGCTTTCATCAGCCCCAGCATTTT.

This CDR3 is CASSPRGGDYGYTF. CDR3 DNA: TGTGCCAGCAGCCCCCGGGGGGGCGACTATGGCTACACCTTC. This sequence joins TRBV7-2 and TRBJ1-2; tentatively, D is TRBD1 (6 bases). Germline CDR1 and CDR2: SGHTA and FQGNSA. CDR3 length: 14 residues. V lost 5 bases and J 3 bases, leaving 13 bases between the germline ends.

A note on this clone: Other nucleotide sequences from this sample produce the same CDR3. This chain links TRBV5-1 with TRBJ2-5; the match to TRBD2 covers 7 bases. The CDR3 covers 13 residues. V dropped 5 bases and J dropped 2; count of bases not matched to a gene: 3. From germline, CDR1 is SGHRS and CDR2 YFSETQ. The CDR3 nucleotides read TGCGCCAGCAGTCTAGCGGATCAAGAGACCCAGTACTTC. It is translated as CASSLADQETQYF.

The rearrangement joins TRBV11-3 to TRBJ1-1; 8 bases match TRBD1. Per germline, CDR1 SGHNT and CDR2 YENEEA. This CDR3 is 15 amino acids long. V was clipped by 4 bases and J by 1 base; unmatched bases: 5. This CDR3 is CASSSETGANTEAFF. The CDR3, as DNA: TGTGCCAGCAGCTCAGAGACAGGGGCGAACACTGAAGCTTTCTTT. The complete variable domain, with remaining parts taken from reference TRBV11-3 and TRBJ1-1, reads EAGVVQSPRYKIIEKKQPVAFWCNPISGHNTLYWYLQNLGQGPELLIRYENEEAVDDSQLPKDRFSAERLKGVDSTLKIQPAELGDSAVYLCASSSETGANTEAFFGQGTRLTVV.

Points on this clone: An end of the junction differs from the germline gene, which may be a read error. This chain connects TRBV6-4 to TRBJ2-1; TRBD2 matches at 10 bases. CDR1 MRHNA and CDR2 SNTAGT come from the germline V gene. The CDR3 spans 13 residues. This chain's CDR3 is CASSDELAGPRLF. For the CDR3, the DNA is TGTGCCAGCAGTGACGAACTAGCGGGGCCTCGCCTCTTC.

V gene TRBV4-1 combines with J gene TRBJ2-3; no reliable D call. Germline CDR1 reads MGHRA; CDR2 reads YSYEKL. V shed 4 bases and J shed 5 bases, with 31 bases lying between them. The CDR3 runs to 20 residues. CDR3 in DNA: TGCGCCAGCAGCCTGTTCCGGGTCTTCACAGATACGCAGTATTTAGATACGCAGTATTTT. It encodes CASSLFRVFTDTQYLDTQYF.